Presented here are 15 T cell receptor beta chains from one specimen sequenced in a study of OX40 agonist ivuxolimab in advanced cancers. Only in-frame clones appear in the TCRdb table, and some are missing; sequencing was by immunoSEQ multiplex PCR. The sample yields some 110,000 clones, over 85% seen once. The specimen comprised CD4+ or CD8+ T cells sorted from blood, sampled in a trial of the OX40 agonist ivuxolimab. The receptor set was obtained from an adult with an advanced solid tumor such as melanoma, head and neck, liver or kidney cancer.

This chain uses TRBV5-6 with TRBJ1-2, with 7 bases aligning to TRBD1. The V segment lost 4 bases and the J segment 14 bases; nucleotides outside the gene matches: 14. Germline V gene data show CDR1 as SGHDT and CDR2 as YYEEEE. This CDR3 spans 13 amino acids. This chain's CDR3 is CASSPGTDYPRTF. The CDR3 nucleotides are TGTGCCAGCAGCCCCGGGACAGATTATCCGAGGACCTTC. Full variable domain (outside the CDR3, taken from reference TRBV5-6 and TRBJ1-2): DAGVTQSPTHLIKTRGQQVTLRCSPKSGHDTVSWYQQALGQGPQFIFQYYEEEERQRGNFPDRFSGHQFPNYSSELNVNALLLGDSALYLCASSPGTDYPRTFGSGTRLTVV.

The V and J genes are TRBV27 and TRBJ2-4, with D hard to call. The germline V and J ends were trimmed by 8 bases and 10 bases, with 18 bases remaining between them. The CDR3 runs 13 residues. Germline V gene lookup returns CDR1 MNHEY and CDR2 SMNVEV (reference sequence). The DNA for the CDR3 is TGTGCCAGCTCTAATTCAGGCTGGAATATTCAGTACTTC. This sequence encodes CASSNSGWNIQYF.

The rearrangement links TRBV11-3 to TRBJ2-3, with D perhaps being TRBD1 or TRBD2 (5 bases each). This CDR3 region has 15 residues. Germline V gene lookup returns CDR1 SGHNT and CDR2 YENEEA. V lost 1 base and J lost 2, with 10 bases in between. In DNA, the CDR3 is TGTGCCAGCAGCTTAGGGGGGACGGCCACAGATACGCAGTATTTT. As protein: CASSLGGTATDTQYF.

The chain has TRBV19 and TRBJ1-2; TRBD1 might be the D (5 bases). CDR3 length equals 14 residues. Deletions cut 3 bases from V and 0 bases from J, with 8 bases between. Germline V gene sequence: CDR1 LNHDA, CDR2 SQIVND (reference sequence). The CDR3 DNA reads as TGTGCCAGTAGTATGGCAGGGTCTAACTATGGCTACACCTTC. Protein: CASSMAGSNYGYTF.

The gene calls are TRBV5-4 and TRBJ2-7; D is tentatively TRBD1 or TRBD2 (5 bases each). This CDR3 has 15 residues. Deletions cut 5 bases from V and 7 bases from J, with 22 bases between. CDR1 is SGHNT, CDR2 YYREEE, per germline (reference sequence). The CDR3 sequence: CASSFRDGLLIEQYF. The CDR3 DNA is TGTGCCAGCAGTTTCAGGGATGGACTCCTCATTGAGCAGTACTTC.

The chain is built from TRBV5-1 and TRBJ2-6, with D unclear. The CDR3 loop spans 15 amino acids. CDR1 SGHRS and CDR2 YFSETQ come from the germline V gene. With 0 bases removed from V and 2 bases from J, the gap between germline ends came to 6 bases. CDR3 DNA sequence: TGCGCCAGCAGCTTGGAAAGGGCTGGGGCCAACGTCCTGACTTTC. It is translated as CASSLERAGANVLTF.

The rearrangement links TRBV4-3 to TRBJ1-1; D unresolved. Germline CDR1 LGHNA, CDR2 YSLEER. CDR3 size: 14 residues. The germline V and J ends were trimmed by 3 bases and 2 bases, with 10 bases remaining between them. The CDR3 here is CASSQLRTNTEAFF. CDR3 DNA sequence: TGCGCCAGCAGCCAGTTACGGACTAACACTGAAGCTTTCTTT.

CDR3 sequence: CASSYGRADTQYF. CDR3 sequence (DNA): TGTGCCAGCAGCTACGGGAGAGCAGATACGCAGTATTTT. This chain connects TRBV5-8 to TRBJ2-3, with D possibly TRBD2 on 6 matching bases. Germline values: CDR1 SGHTS, CDR2 YDEGEE. V was pared by 3 bases and J by 4 bases, with 9 bases between. The CDR3 covers 13 residues.

This clone was observed a single time. J is TRBJ1-2 and V is TRBV20-1, with D unresolved. The CDR3 loop spans 11 amino acids. Germline assignment: CDR1 DFQATT and CDR2 SNEGSKA (reference sequence). The DNA for the CDR3 is TGCACTCCCTATGACGGCTATGGCTACACCTTC. Its protein product is CTPYDGYGYTF.

The rearrangement links TRBV7-9 to TRBJ2-5; TRBD1 might be the D (6 bases). The CDR3 totals 17 residues. V was clipped by 3 bases and J by 5 bases, with 22 bases between them. Germline V lookup: CDR1 SEHNR, CDR2 FQNEAQ (reference sequence). CDR3 sequence (DNA): TGTGCCAGCAGCTTTGGAGTAGGTGGGGGCCCTCGGGAGACCCAGTACTTC. Translation gives CASSFGVGGGPRETQYF.

The rearrangement links TRBV19 to TRBJ1-3, with 8 bases that match TRBD1. The germline V gene has CDR1 LNHDA and CDR2 SQIVND (reference sequence). The CDR3 spans 14 residues. The junction had 3 bases not matched to a gene; V was cut back by 5 bases and J by 3 bases. The CDR3 here is CASSSGQGGNTIYF. Here the CDR3 DNA reads TGTGCCAGTAGTTCCGGACAGGGTGGAAACACCATATATTTT.

Note on this clone: Sequence at one end of the junction differs from germline and may be a read error. The chain combines TRBV2 with TRBJ1-5; TRBD1 is a possible D gene (6 bases). Germline CDR1 SNHLY, CDR2 FYNNEI. The length of the CDR3 is 13 residues. CDR3 sequence: CASRETGNQPQHF. CDR3 nucleotide sequence: TGTGCCAGCAGGGAGACAGGCAATCAGCCCCAGCACTTT.

The chain recombines TRBV11-2 with TRBJ2-5; D not certain. V lost 1 base, J lost 2 bases, and 11 bases lay in between. Germline V gene lookup returns CDR1 SGHAT and CDR2 FQNNGV. This CDR3 comprises 15 residues. The CDR3 DNA is TGTGCCAGCAGCTTAGCTGCGGCAGAACAAGAGACCCAGTACTTC. This codes for CASSLAAAEQETQYF.

V is TRBV19 and J is TRBJ2-5; TRBD1 aligns across 10 bases. This CDR3 contains 14 residues. The ends lost 5 bases at V and 5 bases at J; junction bases unmatched: 5. Germline-derived CDR1 and CDR2 are LNHDA and SQIVND (reference sequence). The CDR3 protein is CASSSLDRGETQYF. Written as DNA, the CDR3 is TGTGCCAGTAGTTCCTTGGACAGGGGGGAGACCCAGTACTTC.

The chain employs TRBV19 and TRBJ2-7, with TRBD1 matching over 10 bases. The CDR3 totals 15 residues. Germline V gene sequence: CDR1 LNHDA, CDR2 SQIVND (reference sequence). Trimming removed 5 bases from V and 6 bases from J; junction bases left unmatched: 10. CDR3 DNA: TGTGCCAGTAGTGGATCGGGACAGGGGAACGGCGAGCAGTACTTC. Translated: CASSGSGQGNGEQYF. The full variable domain, its missing parts supplied by reference TRBV19 and TRBJ2-7, is DGGITQSPKYLFRKEGQNVTLSCEQNLNHDAMYWYRQDPGQGLRLIYYSQIVNDFQKGDIAEGYSVSREKKESFPLTVTSAQKNPTAFYLCASSGSGQGNGEQYFGPGTRLTVT.